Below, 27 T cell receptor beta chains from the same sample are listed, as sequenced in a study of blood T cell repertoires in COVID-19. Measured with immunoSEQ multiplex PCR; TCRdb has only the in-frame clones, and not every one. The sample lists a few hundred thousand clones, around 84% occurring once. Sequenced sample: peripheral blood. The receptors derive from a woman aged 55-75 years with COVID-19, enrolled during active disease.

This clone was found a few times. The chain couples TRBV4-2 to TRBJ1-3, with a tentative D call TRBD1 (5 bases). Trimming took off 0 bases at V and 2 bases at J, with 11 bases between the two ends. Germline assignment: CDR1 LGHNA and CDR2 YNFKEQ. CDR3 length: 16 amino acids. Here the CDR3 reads CASSQDLGGAGNTIYF. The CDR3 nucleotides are TGTGCCAGCAGCCAAGACTTAGGAGGGGCTGGAAACACCATATATTTT.

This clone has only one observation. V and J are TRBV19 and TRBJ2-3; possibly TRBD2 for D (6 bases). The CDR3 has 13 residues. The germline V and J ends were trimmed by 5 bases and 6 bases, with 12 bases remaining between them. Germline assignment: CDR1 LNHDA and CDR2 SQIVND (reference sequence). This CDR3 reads CASSVWDWDTQYF. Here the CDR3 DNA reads TGTGCCAGTAGTGTCTGGGACTGGGATACGCAGTATTTT.

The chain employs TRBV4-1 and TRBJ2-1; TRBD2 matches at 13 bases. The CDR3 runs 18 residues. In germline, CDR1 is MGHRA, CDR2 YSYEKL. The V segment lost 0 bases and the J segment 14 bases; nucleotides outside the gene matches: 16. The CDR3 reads CASSQDGAGLAGLRREFF. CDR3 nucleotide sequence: TGCGCCAGCAGCCAAGACGGAGCGGGACTAGCGGGATTGAGGAGGGAGTTCTTC.

This CDR3 is CASRSGGQALYSNQPQHF. The CDR3 DNA is TGTGCCAGTAGATCCGGGGGACAGGCACTTTATAGCAATCAGCCCCAGCATTTT. J is TRBJ1-5 and V is TRBV19, with TRBD1 identical over 8 bases. CDR3 length: 18 amino acids. Per germline, CDR1 LNHDA and CDR2 SQIVND (reference sequence). Trimming took 6 bases from V and 0 from J; bases not matched to a gene: 13.

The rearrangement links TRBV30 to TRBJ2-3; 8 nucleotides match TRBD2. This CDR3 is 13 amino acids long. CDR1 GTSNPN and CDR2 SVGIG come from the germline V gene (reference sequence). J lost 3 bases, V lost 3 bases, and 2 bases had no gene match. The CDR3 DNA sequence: TGTGCCTGGAGACTAGCGGAGACAGATACGCAGTATTTT. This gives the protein CAWRLAETDTQYF.

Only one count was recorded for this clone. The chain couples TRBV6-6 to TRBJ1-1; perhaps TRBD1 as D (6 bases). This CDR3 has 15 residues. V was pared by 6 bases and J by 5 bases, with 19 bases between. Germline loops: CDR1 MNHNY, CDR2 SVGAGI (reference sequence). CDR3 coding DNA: TGTGCCAGCAGCCGACAGGTCACGACGGTTACTGAAGCTTTCTTT. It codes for CASSRQVTTVTEAFF.

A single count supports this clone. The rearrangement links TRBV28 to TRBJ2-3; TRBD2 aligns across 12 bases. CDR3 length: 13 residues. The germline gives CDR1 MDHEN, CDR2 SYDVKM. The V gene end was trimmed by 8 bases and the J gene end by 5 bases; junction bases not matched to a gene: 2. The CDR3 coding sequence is TGTGCCAGCCGACTAGCGGGAGTAGATACGCAGTATTTT. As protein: CASRLAGVDTQYF. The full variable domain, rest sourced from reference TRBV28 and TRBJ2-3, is DVKVTQSSRYLVKRTGEKVFLECVQDMDHENMFWYRQDPGLGLRLIYFSYDVKMKEKGDIPEGYSVSREKKERFSLILESASTNQTSMYLCASRLAGVDTQYFGPGTRLTVL.

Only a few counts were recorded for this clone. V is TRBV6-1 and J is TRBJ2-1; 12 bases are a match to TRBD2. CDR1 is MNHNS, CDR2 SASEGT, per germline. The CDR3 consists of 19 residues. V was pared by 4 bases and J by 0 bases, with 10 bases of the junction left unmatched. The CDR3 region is CASSGWTSGIFSSYNEQFF. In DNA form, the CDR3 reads TGTGCCAGCAGTGGGTGGACTAGCGGGATCTTCAGCTCCTACAATGAGCAGTTCTTC.

In DNA form, the CDR3 reads TGTGCCAGCAGCGAACTAGCGGGGGTCTACAATGAGCAGTTCTTC. This gives the protein CASSELAGVYNEQFF. This chain joins TRBV9 and TRBJ2-1; 11 bases match TRBD2. The CDR3 contains 15 residues. The junction had 2 bases not matched to a gene; V was cut back by 3 bases and J by 3 bases. CDR1 is SGDLS and CDR2 is YYNGEE in the germline V gene.

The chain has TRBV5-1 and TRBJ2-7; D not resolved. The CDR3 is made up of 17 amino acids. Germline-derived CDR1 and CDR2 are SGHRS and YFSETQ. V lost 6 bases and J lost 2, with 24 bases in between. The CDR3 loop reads CASTLAPSENPTYEQYF. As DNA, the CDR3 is TGCGCCAGCACCCTGGCTCCCAGCGAGAATCCTACCTACGAGCAGTACTTC.

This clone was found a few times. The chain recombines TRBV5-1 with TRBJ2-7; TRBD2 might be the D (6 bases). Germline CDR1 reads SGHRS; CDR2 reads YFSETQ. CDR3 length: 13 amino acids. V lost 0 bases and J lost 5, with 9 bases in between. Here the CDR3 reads CASSLDLANEQYF. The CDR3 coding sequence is TGCGCCAGCAGCTTGGACCTAGCGAACGAGCAGTACTTC.

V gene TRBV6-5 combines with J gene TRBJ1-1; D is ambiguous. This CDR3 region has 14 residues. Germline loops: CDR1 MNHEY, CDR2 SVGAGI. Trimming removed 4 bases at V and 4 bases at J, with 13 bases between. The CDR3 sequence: CASSSKAGVTEAFF. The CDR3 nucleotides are TGTGCCAGCAGTTCCAAGGCCGGGGTCACTGAAGCTTTCTTT.

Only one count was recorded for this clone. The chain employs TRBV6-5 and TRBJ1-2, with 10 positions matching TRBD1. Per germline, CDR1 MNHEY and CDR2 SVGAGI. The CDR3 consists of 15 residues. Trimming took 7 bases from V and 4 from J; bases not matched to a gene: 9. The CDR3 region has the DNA TGTGCCAGCACCATAGGGACAGGGGAGGGCTATGGCTACACCTTC. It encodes CASTIGTGEGYGYTF.

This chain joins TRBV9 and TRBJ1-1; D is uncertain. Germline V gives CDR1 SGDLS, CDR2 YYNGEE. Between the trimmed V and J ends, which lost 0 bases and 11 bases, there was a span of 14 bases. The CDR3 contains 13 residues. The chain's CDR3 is CASSVGIVGRAFF. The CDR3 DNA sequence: TGTGCCAGCAGCGTAGGCATCGTTGGGAGGGCTTTCTTT.

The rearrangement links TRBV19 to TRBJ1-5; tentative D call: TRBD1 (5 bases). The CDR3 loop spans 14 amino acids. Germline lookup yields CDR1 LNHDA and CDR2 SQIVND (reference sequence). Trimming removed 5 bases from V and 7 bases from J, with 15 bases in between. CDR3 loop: CASSPTGGGQPQHF. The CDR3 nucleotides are TGTGCCAGTAGTCCAACGGGGGGAGGACAGCCCCAGCATTTT.

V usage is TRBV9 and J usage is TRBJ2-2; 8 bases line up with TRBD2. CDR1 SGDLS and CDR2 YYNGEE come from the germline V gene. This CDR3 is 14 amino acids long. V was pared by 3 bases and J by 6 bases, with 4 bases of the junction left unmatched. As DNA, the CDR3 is TGTGCCAGCAGCGCCGGGACTAGTTCCGGGGAGCTGTTTTTT. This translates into CASSAGTSSGELFF.

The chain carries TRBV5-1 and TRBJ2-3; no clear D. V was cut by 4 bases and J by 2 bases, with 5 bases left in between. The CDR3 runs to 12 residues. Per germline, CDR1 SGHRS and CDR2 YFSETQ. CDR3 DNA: TGCGCCAGCAGCCTATCCACAGATACGCAGTATTTT. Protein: CASSLSTDTQYF. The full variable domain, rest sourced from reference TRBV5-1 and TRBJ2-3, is KAGVTQTPRYLIKTRGQQVTLSCSPISGHRSVSWYQQTPGQGLQFLFEYFSETQRNKGNFPGRFSGRQFSNSRSEMNVSTLELGDSALYLCASSLSTDTQYFGPGTRLTVL.

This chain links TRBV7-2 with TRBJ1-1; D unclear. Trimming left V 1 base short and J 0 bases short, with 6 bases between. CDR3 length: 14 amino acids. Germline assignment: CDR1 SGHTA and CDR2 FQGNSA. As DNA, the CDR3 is TGTGCCAGCAGCTTAGTGGCCCTGAACACTGAAGCTTTCTTT. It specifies CASSLVALNTEAFF.

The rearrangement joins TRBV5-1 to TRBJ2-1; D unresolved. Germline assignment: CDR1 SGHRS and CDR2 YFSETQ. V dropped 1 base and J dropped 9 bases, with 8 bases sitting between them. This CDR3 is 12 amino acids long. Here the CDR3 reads CASSLSAIEQFF. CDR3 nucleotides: TGCGCCAGCAGCTTGAGTGCGATTGAGCAGTTCTTC. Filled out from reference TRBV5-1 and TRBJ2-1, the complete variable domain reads KAGVTQTPRYLIKTRGQQVTLSCSPISGHRSVSWYQQTPGQGLQFLFEYFSETQRNKGNFPGRFSGRQFSNSRSEMNVSTLELGDSALYLCASSLSAIEQFFGPGTRLTVL.

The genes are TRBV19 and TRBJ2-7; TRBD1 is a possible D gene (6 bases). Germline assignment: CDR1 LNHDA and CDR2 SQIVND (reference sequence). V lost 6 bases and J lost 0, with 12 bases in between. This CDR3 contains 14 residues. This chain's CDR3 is CASSNRESSYEQYF. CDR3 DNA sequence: TGTGCCAGTAGCAACAGGGAGAGCTCCTACGAGCAGTACTTC.

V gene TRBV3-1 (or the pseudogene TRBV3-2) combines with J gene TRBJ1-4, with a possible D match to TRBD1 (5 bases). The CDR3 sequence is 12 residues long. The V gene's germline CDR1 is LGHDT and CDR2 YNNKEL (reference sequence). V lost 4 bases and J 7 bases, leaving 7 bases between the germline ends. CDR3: CASSRGLEKLFF. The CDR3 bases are TGTGCCAGCAGCCGGGGCCTTGAAAAACTGTTTTTT.

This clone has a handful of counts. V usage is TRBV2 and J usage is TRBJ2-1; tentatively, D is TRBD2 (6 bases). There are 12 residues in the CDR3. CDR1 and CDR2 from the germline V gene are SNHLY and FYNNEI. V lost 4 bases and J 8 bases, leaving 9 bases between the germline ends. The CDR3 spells CASSGSGHEQFF. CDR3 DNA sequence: TGTGCCAGCAGTGGAAGCGGGCATGAGCAGTTCTTC.

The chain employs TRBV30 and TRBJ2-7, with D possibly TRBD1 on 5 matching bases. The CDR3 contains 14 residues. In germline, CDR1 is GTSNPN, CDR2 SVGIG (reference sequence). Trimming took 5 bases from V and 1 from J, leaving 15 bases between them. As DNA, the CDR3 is TGTGCCTGGGGAGACTTGACAGAATCCTACGAGCAGTACTTC. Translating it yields CAWGDLTESYEQYF.

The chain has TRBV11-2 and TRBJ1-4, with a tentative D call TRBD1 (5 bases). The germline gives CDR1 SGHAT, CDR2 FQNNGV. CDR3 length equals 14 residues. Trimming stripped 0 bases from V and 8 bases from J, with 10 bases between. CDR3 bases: TGTGCCAGCAGCTTAGATTTGGCAGGGGAAAAACTGTTTTTT. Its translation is CASSLDLAGEKLFF. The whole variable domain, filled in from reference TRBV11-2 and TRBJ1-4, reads EAGVAQSPRYKIIEKRQSVAFWCNPISGHATLYWYQQILGQGPKLLIQFQNNGVVDDSQLPKDRFSAERLKGVDSTLKIQPAKLEDSAVYLCASSLDLAGEKLFFGSGTQLSVL.

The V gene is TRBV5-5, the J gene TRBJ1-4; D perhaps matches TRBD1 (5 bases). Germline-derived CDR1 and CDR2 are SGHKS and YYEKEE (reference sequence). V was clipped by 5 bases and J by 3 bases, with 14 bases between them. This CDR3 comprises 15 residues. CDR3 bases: TGTGCCAGCAGACGGGGGGGATCAGCTAATGAAAAACTGTTTTTT. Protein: CASRRGGSANEKLFF.

CDR3 amino acids: CSASPGLSSSFLYEQYF. In DNA, the CDR3 is TGCAGCGCCTCTCCTGGACTCAGCTCGAGTTTTCTCTACGAGCAGTACTTC. The chain employs TRBV29-1 and TRBJ2-7; a weak D match, TRBD2 (5 bases). Germline CDR1 is SQVTM and CDR2 is ANQGSEA. Deletions cut 7 bases from V and 3 bases from J, with 28 bases between. The CDR3 loop spans 17 amino acids.

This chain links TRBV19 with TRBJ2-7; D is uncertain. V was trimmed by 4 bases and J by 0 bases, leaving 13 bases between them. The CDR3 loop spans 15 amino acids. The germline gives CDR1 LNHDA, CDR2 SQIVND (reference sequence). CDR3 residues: CASSTAATSSYEQYF. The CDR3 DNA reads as TGTGCCAGTAGTACCGCCGCCACAAGCTCCTACGAGCAGTACTTC.